Listed here are 13 T cell receptor beta chains from one sample, sequenced in a study of blood T cells in healthy people across ages. A sample-barcoded 5' primer and a J-beta primer mix were used in a second PCR of roughly 7 to 11 cycles. Each CDR3 protein gets one entry after TCRdb re-called the 5' RACE reads with MiXCR. This sample has around 800,000 distinct CDR3 sequences, with about a quarter found just once. The same sample was also studied in work on T cells of mothers and their children.

The sequenced sample was blood. The receptors here all came from a boy under 18 in good health.

Ten or more counts support this clonotype. The chain couples TRBV29-1 to TRBJ2-7, with 11 nucleotides matching TRBD2. V shed 8 bases and J 3 bases; nucleotides not matched to a gene: 9. Germline values: CDR1 SQVTM, CDR2 ANQGSEA. The CDR3 is 14 residues long. CDR3 bases: TGCAGCACCCGGACTAGCGGGTCCCACTACGAGCAGTACTTC. This sequence encodes CSTRTSGSHYEQYF.

This clonotype showed up just a few times. One end of the junction varies from germline; a read error may be responsible. This chain joins TRBV10-3 and TRBJ2-5; D possibly matches TRBD1 or TRBD2 (5 bases each). The CDR3 covers 12 residues. CDR1 is ENHRY and CDR2 is SYGVKD in the germline V gene. For the CDR3, the DNA is TGTACCATCAGCCGGGGCGAAGAGACCCAGTACTTC. This encodes CTISRGEETQYF.

This clonotype has a handful of counts. The chain is built from TRBV3-1 and TRBJ1-6; TRBD1 might be the D (5 bases). Germline lookup yields CDR1 LGHDT and CDR2 YNNKEL (reference sequence). V dropped 1 base and J dropped 9 bases, with 13 bases sitting between them. This CDR3 contains 15 residues. CDR3 sequence: CASSQGPGIGSPLHF. As DNA, the CDR3 is TGTGCCAGCAGCCAAGGACCAGGGATCGGTTCACCCCTCCACTTT.

This clonotype was recorded a few times. V and J are TRBV11-2 and TRBJ2-5; D remains ambiguous. The end of the DNA fits TRBJ2-7 better, so the J call may be wrong. Germline V CDR1 and CDR2: SGHAT, FQNNGV. The CDR3 has 14 amino acids. CDR3 nucleotide sequence: TGTGCCAGCAGCTTAGAAGGCGTTTCCTACGAGCAGTACTTC. Its protein product is CASSLEGVSYEQYF.

The CDR3, as DNA: TGTGCCAGCAGCTTTCCACGCAGGGGAGATTACGAGCAGTACTTC. The encoded protein is CASSFPRRGDYEQYF. The J gene is TRBJ2-7, the V gene TRBV11-2, with D maybe TRBD1 (6 bases). Trimming took off 3 bases at V and 4 bases at J, with 16 bases between the two ends. The CDR3 sequence is 15 residues long. The germline V gene has CDR1 SGHAT and CDR2 FQNNGV.

The chain has TRBV5-1 and TRBJ2-3, with D possibly called TRBD1 or TRBD2 (5 bases each). Germline V gives CDR1 SGHRS, CDR2 YFSETQ. This CDR3 contains 17 residues. V gave up 0 bases and J gave up 5 bases, with 19 bases separating them. This chain's CDR3 is CASSLAGRNSPLDTQYF. The CDR3 nucleotides read TGCGCCAGCAGCTTGGCGGGACGGAACTCTCCTTTAGATACGCAGTATTTT.

V usage is TRBV18 and J usage is TRBJ2-1, with D possibly matching TRBD2 (6 bases). This CDR3 region has 17 residues. Trimming shortened V by 6 bases and J by 0 bases, and 18 bases separated the two germline ends. CDR1 and CDR2 (germline): KGHSH, LQKENI. The CDR3 here is CASSRRDSRSSYNEQFF. In DNA form, the CDR3 reads TGTGCCAGCTCGCGGCGGGACTCGAGGAGCTCCTACAATGAGCAGTTCTTC.

There are a few counts of this clonotype. The chain carries TRBV6-5 and TRBJ2-1, with TRBD2 as a possible D gene (5 bases). V lost 7 bases and J 5 bases, leaving 18 bases between the germline ends. Germline V gene lookup returns CDR1 MNHEY and CDR2 SVGAGI. The CDR3 spans 15 residues. This CDR3 reads CASTPTTGNHNEQFF. DNA for the CDR3: TGTGCCAGCACCCCGACGACCGGGAACCACAATGAGCAGTTCTTC.

The chain employs TRBV4-1 and TRBJ2-5; TRBD2 agrees at 9 bases. Germline CDR1 is MGHRA and CDR2 is YSYEKL. Germline trimming cut 1 base from V and 4 bases from J; bases unmatched to any gene: 7. The CDR3 length is 16 residues. The CDR3 bases are TGCGCCAGCAGCCAAGGTCCAGCGGGGGGTCCAGAGACCCAGTACTTC. Encoded protein: CASSQGPAGGPETQYF.

CDR3 protein: CASSDREQETQYF. The CDR3 coding sequence is TGTGCCAGCAGTGACAGGGAACAAGAGACCCAGTACTTC. The rearrangement joins TRBV2 to TRBJ2-5, with D possibly being TRBD1 (5 bases). The length of the CDR3 is 13 residues. Looked up from germline, CDR1 is SNHLY and CDR2 is FYNNEI. Trimming removed 3 bases at V and 2 bases at J, with 7 bases between.

The chain joins TRBV5-1 to TRBJ2-3; D is possibly TRBD2 (6 bases). The germline V gene encodes CDR1 SGHRS and CDR2 YFSETQ. CDR3 length equals 16 residues. Trimming removed 0 bases at V and 3 bases at J, with 14 bases between. The CDR3 sequence: CASSLDPAGLTDTQYF. In nucleotides, the CDR3 is TGCGCCAGCAGCTTGGATCCCGCGGGGTTAACAGATACGCAGTATTTT.

V and J are TRBV7-8 and TRBJ2-2; tentative D call: TRBD1 (5 bases). In germline, CDR1 is SGHVS, CDR2 FQNEAQ. V lost 1 base, J lost 7 bases, and 10 bases lay in between. The CDR3 contains 14 residues. The CDR3 DNA reads TGTGCCAGCAGCTTAGTTCCCAGGGTCGGGGAGCTGTTTTTT. It codes for CASSLVPRVGELFF. Full variable domain (rest looked up from reference TRBV7-8 and TRBJ2-2): GAGVSQSPRYKVAKRGQDVALRCDPISGHVSLFWYQQALGQGPEFLTYFQNEAQLDKSGLPSDRFFAERPEGSVSTLKIQRTQQEDSAVYLCASSLVPRVGELFFGEGSRLTVL.

The chain links TRBV5-5 to TRBJ2-2; no definite D call. V gave up 7 bases and J gave up 2 bases, with 12 bases separating them. CDR3 length: 14 residues. Germline CDR1 SGHKS, CDR2 YYEKEE (reference sequence). CDR3 loop: CASCEAINTGELFF. CDR3 bases: TGTGCCAGCTGCGAGGCGATCAACACCGGGGAGCTGTTTTTT.